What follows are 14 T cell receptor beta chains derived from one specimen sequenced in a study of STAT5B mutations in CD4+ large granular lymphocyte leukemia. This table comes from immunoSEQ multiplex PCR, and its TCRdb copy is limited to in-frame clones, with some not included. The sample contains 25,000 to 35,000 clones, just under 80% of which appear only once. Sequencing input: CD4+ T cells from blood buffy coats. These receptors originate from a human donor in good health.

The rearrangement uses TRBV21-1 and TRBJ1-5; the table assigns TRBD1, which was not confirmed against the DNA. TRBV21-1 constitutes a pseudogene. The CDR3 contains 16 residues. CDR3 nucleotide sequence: TGTGCCAGCTCCCCGACACGACGTTATAGCAATCAGCCCCAGCATTTT. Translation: CASSPTRRYSNQPQHF.

CDR3 in DNA: TGCGCCAGCAGTCCTAGACCGGGACGAGCGAACACTGAAGCTTTCTTT. Translating it yields CASSPRPGRANTEAFF. The chain couples TRBV10-2 to TRBJ1-1; tentative D call: TRBD1 (5 bases). The CDR3 consists of 16 residues. Trimming removed 5 bases from V and 1 base from J, with 17 bases in between. The germline V gene encodes CDR1 WSHSY and CDR2 SAAADI.

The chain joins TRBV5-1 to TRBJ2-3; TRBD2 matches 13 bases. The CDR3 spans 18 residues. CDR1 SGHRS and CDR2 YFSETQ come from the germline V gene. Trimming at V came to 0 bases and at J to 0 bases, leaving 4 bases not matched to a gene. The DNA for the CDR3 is TGCGCCAGCAGCTTGGCCGGACTAGCGGGGGCGAGCACAGATACGCAGTATTTT. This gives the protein CASSLAGLAGASTDTQYF.

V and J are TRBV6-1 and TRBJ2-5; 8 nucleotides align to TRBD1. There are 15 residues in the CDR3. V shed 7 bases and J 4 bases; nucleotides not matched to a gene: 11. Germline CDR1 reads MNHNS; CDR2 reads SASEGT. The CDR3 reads CASTLDRARGETQYF. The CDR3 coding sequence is TGTGCCAGCACTTTGGACAGGGCCCGTGGAGAGACCCAGTACTTC.

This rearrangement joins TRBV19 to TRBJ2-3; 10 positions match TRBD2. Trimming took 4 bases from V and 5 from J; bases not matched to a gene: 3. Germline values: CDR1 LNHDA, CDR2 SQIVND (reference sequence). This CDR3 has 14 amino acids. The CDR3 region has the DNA TGTGCCAGTAGTACTAGCGGGGGTGGAGATACGCAGTATTTT. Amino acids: CASSTSGGGDTQYF.

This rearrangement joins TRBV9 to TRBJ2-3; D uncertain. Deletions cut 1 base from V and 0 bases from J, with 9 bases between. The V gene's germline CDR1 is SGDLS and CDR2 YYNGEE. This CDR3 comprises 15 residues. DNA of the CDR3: TGTGCCAGCAGCGTAACGTGGCTAAGCACAGATACGCAGTATTTT. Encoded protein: CASSVTWLSTDTQYF. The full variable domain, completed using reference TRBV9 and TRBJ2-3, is DSGVTQTPKHLITATGQRVTLRCSPRSGDLSVYWYQQSLDQGLQFLIQYYNGEERAKGNILERFSAQQFPDLHSELNLSSLELGDSALYFCASSVTWLSTDTQYFGPGTRLTVL.

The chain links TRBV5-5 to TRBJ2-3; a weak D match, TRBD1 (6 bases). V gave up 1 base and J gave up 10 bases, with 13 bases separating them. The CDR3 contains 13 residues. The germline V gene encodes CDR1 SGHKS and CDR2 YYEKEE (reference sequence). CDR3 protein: CASSLTEGVAQYF. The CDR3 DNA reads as TGTGCCAGCAGCTTGACCGAGGGGGTTGCGCAGTATTTT. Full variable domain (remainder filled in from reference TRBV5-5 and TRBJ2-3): DAGVTQSPTHLIKTRGQQVTLRCSPISGHKSVSWYQQVLGQGPQFIFQYYEKEERGRGNFPDRFSARQFPNYSSELNVNALLLGDSALYLCASSLTEGVAQYFGPGTRLTVL.

The CDR3 DNA reads as TGTGCCAGCAGTTTTTCAGGGGGTTTTCAAGAGACCCAGTACTTC. It is translated as CASSFSGGFQETQYF. The genes are TRBV27 and TRBJ2-5; 7 bases are shared with TRBD1. The CDR3 loop spans 15 amino acids. V lost 3 bases to trimming and J lost 2 bases; unmatched junction nucleotides: 6. The germline gives CDR1 MNHEY, CDR2 SMNVEV (reference sequence).

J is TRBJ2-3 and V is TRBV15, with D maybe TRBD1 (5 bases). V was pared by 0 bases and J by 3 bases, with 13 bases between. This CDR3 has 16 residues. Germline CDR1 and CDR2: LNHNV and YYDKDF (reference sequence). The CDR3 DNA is TGTGCCACCAGCAGAGACCAGGGCGCCGGGACAGATACGCAGTATTTT. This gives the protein CATSRDQGAGTDTQYF.

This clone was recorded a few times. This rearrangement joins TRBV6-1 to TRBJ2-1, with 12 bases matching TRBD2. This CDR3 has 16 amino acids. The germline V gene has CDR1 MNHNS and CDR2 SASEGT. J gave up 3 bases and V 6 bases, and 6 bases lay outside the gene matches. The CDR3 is CASSELAGGFYNEQFF. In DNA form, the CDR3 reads TGTGCCAGCAGCGAACTAGCGGGAGGATTCTACAATGAGCAGTTCTTC.

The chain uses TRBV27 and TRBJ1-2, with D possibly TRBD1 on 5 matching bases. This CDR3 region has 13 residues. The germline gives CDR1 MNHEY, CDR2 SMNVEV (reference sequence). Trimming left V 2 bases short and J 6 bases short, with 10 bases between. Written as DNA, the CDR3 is TGTGCCAGCAGTTTAGACGGGGGACATGGCTACACCTTC. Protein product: CASSLDGGHGYTF.

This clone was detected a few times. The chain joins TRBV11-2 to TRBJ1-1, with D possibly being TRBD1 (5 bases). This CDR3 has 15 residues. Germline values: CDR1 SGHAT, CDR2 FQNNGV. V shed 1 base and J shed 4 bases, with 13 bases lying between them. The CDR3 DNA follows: TGTGCCAGCAGCTTAGGCAGGGACGGGGTCACTGAAGCTTTCTTT. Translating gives CASSLGRDGVTEAFF.

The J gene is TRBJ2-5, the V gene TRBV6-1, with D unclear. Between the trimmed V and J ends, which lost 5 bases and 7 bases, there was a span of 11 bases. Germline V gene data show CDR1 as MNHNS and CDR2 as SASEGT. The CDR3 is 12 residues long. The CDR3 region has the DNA TGTGCCAGCAGTCCCCTCTGGGGGACCCAGTACTTC. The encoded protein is CASSPLWGTQYF.

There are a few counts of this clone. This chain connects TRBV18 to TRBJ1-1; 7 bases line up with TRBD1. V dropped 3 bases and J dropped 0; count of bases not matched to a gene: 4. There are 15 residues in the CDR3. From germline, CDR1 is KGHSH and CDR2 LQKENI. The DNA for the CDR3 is TGTGCCAGCTCACCCCCGGGACAGATGAACACTGAAGCTTTCTTT. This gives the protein CASSPPGQMNTEAFF.